This T cell receptor (beta chain) was recovered during a study of T cell responses to AZD1222 COVID-19 vaccine. The method was immunoSEQ multiplex PCR; TCRdb's version includes in-frame clones alone and lacks a portion of them. This sample carries 150,000 or so clones, 94% of them seen once, and the ten largest clones take under 6%. V was pared by 6 bases and J by 9 bases, with 12 bases between. The CDR3 consists of 13 residues. Findings of the study overall: The number of AZD1222 recipients seropositive at baseline was only 6 or 7. Repertoires in all cases were sampled only once the peak T cell response had passed. Donors were chiefly white British, with a greater number of females, and clonal diversity was perhaps underestimated.

About this clone itself: Its target is not known.

This sequence was found in an adult who received the AZD1222 COVID-19 vaccine. The chain uses TRBV12-3 or TRBV12-4 and TRBJ1-6, with a weak D call TRBD1 (6 bases). The specimen was peripheral blood, collected 28 days after the second AZD1222 dose. CDR3 DNA: TGTGCCAGCAGACAGGGTAAAAGTTCACCCCTCCACTTT. Encoded protein: CASRQGKSSPLHF.